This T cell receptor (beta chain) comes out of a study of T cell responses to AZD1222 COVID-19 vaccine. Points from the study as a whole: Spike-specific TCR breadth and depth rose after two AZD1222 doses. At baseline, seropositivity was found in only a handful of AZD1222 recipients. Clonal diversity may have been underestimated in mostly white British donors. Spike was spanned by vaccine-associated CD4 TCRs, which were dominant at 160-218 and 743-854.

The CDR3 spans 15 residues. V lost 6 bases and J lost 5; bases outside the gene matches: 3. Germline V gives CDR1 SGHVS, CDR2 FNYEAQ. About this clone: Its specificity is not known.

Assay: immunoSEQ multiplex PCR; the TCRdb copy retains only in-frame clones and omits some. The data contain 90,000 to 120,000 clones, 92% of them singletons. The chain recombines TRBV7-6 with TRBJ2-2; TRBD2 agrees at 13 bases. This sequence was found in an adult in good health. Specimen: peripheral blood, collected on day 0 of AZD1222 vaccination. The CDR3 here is CASRGTSGETGELFF. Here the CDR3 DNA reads TGTGCCAGCAGAGGGACTAGCGGGGAGACCGGGGAGCTGTTTTTT.